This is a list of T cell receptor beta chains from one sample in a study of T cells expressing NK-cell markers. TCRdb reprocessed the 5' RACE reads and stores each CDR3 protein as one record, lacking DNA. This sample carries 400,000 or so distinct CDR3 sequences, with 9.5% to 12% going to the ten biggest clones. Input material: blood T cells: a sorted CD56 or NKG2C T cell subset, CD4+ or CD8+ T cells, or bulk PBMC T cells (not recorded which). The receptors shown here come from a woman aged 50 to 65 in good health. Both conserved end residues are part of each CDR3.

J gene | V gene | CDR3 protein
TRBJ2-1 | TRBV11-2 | CASSLDRTSGVVNEQFF
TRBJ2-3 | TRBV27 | CASSLIRGTDTQYF
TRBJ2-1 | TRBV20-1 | CSARATGISYNEQFF
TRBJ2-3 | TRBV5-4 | CASSFGPRLSTDTQYF
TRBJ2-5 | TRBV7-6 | CASSLAWGSYGETQYF
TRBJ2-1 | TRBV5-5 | CASSLTVGGTEQFF
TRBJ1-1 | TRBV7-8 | CASSQRQGDTEAFF
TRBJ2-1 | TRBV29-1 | CSVDDLAPRGYNEQFF
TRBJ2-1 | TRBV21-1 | CASSKESWLRGLDDEQFF
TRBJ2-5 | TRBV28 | CASSPDRVGHQETQYF
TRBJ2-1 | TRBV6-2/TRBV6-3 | CASSYLREGAAYNEQFF
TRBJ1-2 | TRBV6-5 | CASSYTGQGGGYTF
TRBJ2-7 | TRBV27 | CASSGLDGYEQYF
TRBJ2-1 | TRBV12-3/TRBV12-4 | CASSYGGGGVNEQFF
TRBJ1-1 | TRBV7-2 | CASSLGGSVLRNTEAFF
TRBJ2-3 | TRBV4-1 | CASSRTSGSFADTQYF
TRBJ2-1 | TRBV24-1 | CATSAGQGYNEQFF
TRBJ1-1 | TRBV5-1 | CASSLERGAATEAFF
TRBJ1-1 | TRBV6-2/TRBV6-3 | CASMRDSEAFF
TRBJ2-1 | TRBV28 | CASSFEAGEQFF